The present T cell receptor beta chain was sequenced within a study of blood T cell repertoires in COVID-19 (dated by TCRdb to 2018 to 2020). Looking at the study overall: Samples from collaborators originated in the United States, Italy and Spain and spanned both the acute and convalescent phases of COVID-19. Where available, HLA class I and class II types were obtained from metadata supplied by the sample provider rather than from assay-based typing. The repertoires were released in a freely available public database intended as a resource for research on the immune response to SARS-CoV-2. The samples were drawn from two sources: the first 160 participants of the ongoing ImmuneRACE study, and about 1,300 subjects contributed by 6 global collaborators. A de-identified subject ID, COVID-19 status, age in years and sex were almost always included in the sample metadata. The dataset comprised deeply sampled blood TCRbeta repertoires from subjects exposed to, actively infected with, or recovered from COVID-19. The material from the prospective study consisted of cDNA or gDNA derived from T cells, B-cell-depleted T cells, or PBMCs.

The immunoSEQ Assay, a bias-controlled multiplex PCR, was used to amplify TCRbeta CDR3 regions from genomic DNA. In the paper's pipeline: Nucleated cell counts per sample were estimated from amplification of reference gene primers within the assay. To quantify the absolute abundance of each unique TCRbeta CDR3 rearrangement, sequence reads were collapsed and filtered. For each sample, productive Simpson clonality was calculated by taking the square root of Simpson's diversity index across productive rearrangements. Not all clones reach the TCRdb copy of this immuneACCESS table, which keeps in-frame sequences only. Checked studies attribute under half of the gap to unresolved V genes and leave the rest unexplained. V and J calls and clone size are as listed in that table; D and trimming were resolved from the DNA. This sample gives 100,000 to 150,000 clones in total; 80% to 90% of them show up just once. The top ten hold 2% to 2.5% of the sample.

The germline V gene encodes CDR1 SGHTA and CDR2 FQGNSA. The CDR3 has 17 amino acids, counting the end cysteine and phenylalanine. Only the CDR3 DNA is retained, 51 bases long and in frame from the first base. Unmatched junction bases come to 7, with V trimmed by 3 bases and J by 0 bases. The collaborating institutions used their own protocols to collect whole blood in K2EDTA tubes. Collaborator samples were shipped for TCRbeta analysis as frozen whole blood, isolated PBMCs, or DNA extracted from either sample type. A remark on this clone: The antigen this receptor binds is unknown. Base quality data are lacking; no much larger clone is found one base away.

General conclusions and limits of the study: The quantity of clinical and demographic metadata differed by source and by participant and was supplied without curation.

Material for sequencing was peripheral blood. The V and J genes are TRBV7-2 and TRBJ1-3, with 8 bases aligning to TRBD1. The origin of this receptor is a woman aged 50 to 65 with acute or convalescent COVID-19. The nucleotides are TGTGCCAGCAGCTTTACGACAGGGGCCTTCTCTGGAAACACCATATATTTT. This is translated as CASSFTTGAFSGNTIYF.